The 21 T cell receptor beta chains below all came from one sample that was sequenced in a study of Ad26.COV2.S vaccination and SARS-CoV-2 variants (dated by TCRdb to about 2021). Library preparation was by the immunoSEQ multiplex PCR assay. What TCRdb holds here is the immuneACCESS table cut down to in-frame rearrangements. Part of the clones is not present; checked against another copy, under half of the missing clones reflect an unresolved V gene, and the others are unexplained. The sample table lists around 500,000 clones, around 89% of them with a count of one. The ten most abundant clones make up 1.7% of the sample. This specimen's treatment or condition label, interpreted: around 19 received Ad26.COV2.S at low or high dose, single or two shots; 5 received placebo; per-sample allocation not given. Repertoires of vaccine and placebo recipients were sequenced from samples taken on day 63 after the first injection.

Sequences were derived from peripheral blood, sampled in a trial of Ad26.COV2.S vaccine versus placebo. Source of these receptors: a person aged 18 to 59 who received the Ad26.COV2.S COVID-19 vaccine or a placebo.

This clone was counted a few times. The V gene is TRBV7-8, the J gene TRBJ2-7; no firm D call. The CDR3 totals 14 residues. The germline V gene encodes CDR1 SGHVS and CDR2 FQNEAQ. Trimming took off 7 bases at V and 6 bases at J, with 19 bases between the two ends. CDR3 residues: CASTLTGYGGEQYF. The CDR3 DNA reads TGTGCCAGCACCCTCACCGGTTACGGCGGCGAGCAGTACTTC.

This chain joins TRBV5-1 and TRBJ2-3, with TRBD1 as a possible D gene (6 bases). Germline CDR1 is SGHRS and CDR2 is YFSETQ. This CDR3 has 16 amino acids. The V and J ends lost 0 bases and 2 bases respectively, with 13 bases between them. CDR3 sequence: CASSLEGHYSTDTQYF. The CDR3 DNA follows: TGCGCCAGCAGCTTGGAGGGACACTATTCCACAGATACGCAGTATTTT.

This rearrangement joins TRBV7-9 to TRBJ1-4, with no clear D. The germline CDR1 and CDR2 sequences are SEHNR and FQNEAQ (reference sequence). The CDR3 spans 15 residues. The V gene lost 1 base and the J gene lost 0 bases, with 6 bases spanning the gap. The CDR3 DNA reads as TGTGCCAGCAGCTTAGTTTCGGCAACTAATGAAAAACTGTTTTTT. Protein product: CASSLVSATNEKLFF.

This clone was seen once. CDR3: CASSLPPDRANTEAFF. The CDR3 DNA follows: TGTGCCAGCAGCCTCCCGCCCGACAGGGCGAACACTGAAGCTTTCTTT. The V gene is TRBV11-2, the J gene TRBJ1-1; TRBD1 matches at 7 bases. The junction had 10 bases not matched to a gene; V was cut back by 5 bases and J by 1 base. The CDR3 covers 16 residues. Germline-derived CDR1 and CDR2 are SGHAT and FQNNGV.

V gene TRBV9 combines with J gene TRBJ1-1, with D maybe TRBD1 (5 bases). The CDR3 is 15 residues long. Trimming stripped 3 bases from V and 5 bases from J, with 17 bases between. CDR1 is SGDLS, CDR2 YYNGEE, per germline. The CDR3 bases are TGTGCCAGCAGCGCCCCGGTATCGGGGCCGACTGAAGCTTTCTTT. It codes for CASSAPVSGPTEAFF.

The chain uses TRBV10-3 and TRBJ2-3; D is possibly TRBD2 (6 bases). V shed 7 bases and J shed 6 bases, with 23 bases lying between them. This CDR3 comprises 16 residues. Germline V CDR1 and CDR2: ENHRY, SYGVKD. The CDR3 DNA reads TGTGCCATCAACCCCGGGGGTCTGAGGGAATATGATACGCAGTATTTT. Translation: CAINPGGLREYDTQYF.

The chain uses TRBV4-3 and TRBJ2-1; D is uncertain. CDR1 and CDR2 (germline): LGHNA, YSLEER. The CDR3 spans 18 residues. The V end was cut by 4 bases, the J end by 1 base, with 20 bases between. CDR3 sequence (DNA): TGCGCCAGCAGCCTCAATTACCCGGGCTCTTCGTCCTACAATGAGCAGTTCTTC. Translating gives CASSLNYPGSSSYNEQFF.

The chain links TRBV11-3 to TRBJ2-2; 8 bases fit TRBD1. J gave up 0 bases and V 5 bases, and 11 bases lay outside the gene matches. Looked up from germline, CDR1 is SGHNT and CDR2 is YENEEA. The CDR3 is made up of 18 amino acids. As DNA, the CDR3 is TGTGCCAGCAGCGCAGGGGACAGGCTCCACGCGAACACCGGGGAGCTGTTTTTT. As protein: CASSAGDRLHANTGELFF.

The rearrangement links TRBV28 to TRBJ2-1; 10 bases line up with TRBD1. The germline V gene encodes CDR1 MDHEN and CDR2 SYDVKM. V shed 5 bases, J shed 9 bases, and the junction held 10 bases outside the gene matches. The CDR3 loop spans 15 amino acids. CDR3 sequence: CASSRTGGARVEQFF. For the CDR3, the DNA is TGTGCCAGCAGTCGGACAGGGGGTGCGAGGGTTGAGCAGTTCTTC.

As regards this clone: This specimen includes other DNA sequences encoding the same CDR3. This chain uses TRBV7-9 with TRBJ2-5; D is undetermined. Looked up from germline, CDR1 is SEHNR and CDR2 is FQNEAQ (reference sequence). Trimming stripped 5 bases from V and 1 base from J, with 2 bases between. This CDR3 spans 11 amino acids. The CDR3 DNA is TGTGCCAGCAGCCTCCAAGAGACCCAGTACTTC. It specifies CASSLQETQYF.

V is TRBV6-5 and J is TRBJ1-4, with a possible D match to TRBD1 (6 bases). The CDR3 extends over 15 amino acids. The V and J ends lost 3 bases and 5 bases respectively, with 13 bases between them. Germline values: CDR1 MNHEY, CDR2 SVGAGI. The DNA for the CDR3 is TGTGCCAGCAGTTATGCCGGGACACAGAATGAAAAACTGTTTTTT. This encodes CASSYAGTQNEKLFF.

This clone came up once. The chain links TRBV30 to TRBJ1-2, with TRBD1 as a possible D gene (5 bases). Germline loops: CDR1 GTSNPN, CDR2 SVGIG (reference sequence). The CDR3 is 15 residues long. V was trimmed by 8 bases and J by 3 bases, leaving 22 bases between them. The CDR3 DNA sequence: TGTGCCAGTAGCCGAAACCCGGGACTGGACTATGGCTACACCTTC. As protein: CASSRNPGLDYGYTF.

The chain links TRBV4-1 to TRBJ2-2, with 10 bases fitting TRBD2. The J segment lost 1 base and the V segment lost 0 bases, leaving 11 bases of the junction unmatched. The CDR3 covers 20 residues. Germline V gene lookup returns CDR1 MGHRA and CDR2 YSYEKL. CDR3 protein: CASSQDALAGARRNTGELFF. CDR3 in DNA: TGCGCCAGCAGCCAAGATGCCCTAGCGGGGGCCCGTAGGAACACCGGGGAGCTGTTTTTT.

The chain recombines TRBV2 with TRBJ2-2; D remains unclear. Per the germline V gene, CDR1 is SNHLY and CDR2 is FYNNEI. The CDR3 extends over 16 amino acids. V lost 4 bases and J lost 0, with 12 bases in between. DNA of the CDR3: TGTGCCAGCAGTGTCGGCGGAGATACGAACACCGGGGAGCTGTTTTTT. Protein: CASSVGGDTNTGELFF.

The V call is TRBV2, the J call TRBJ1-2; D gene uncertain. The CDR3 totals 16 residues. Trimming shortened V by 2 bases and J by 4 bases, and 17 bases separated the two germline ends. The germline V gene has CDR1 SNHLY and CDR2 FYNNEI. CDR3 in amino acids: CASSERLSENVYGYTF. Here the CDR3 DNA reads TGTGCCAGCAGTGAAAGATTGTCAGAAAACGTCTATGGCTACACCTTC. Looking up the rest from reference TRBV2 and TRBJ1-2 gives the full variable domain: EPEVTQTPSHQVTQMGQEVILRCVPISNHLYFYWYRQILGQKVEFLVSFYNNEISEKSEIFDDQFSVERPDGSNFTLKIRSTKLEDSAMYFCASSERLSENVYGYTFGSGTRLTVV.

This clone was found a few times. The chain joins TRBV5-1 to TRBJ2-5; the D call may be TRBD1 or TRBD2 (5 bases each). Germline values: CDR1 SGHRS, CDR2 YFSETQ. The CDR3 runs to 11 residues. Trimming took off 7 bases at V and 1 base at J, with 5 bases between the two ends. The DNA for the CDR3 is TGCGCCAGCGGGACCCAAGAGACCCAGTACTTC. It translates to CASGTQETQYF.

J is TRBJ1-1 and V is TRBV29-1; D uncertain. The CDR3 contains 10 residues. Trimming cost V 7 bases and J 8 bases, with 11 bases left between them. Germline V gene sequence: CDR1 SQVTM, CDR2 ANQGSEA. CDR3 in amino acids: CSAQGTEAFF. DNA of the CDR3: TGCAGCGCCCAAGGCACCGAAGCTTTCTTT.

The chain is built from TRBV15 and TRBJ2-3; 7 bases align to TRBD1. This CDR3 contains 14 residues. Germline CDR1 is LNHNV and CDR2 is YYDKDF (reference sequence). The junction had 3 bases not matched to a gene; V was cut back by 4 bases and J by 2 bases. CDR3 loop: CATSMGQTTDTQYF. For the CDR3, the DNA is TGTGCCACCAGCATGGGACAGACCACAGATACGCAGTATTTT.

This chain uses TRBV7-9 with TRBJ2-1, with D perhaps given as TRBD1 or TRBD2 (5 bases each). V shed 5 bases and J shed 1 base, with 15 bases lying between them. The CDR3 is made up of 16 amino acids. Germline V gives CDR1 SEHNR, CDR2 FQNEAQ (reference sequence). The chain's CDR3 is CASSPGPLLSYNEQFF. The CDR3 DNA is TGTGCCAGCAGCCCGGGACCCCTCTTATCCTACAATGAGCAGTTCTTC.

The CDR3 nucleotides read TGTGCCAGCAGACCAAGCGGGGAGCTATACTACGAGCAGTACTTC. Its translation: CASRPSGELYYEQYF. V is TRBV28 and J is TRBJ2-7; 7 positions agree with TRBD2. J was trimmed by 3 bases and V by 6 bases; bases with no gene match: 11. The CDR3 consists of 15 residues. In germline, CDR1 is MDHEN, CDR2 SYDVKM.

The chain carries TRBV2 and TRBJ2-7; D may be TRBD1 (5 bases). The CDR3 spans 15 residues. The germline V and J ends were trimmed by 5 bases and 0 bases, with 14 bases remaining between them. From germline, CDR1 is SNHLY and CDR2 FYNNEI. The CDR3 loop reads CASSPGRATSYEQYF. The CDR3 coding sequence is TGTGCCAGCAGTCCCGGCAGGGCAACCTCCTACGAGCAGTACTTC.